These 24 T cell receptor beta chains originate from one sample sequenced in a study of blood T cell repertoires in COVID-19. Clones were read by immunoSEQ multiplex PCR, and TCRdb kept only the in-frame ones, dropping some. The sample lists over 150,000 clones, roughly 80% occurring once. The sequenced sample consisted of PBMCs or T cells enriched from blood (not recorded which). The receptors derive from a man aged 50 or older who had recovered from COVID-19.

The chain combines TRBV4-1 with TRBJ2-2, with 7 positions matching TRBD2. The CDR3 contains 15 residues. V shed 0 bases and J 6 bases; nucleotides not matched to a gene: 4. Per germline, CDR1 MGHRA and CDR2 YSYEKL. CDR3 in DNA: TGCGCCAGCAGCCAAGATGGGGCGGGGGCCGGGGAGCTGTTTTTT. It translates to CASSQDGAGAGELFF.

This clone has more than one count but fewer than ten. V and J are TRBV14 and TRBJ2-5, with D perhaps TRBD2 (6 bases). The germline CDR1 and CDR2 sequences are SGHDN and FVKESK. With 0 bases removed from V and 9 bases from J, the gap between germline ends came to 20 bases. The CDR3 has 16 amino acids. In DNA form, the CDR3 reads TGTGCCAGCAGCCAAGATCTCGCGGGACCCCCATGTGCCCAGTACTTC. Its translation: CASSQDLAGPPCAQYF.

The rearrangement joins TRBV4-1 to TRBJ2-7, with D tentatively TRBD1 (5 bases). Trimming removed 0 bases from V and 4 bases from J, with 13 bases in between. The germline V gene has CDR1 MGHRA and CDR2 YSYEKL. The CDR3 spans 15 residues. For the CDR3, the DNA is TGCGCCAGCAGCCAAGATCCCAGGGTATCGTACGAGCAGTACTTC. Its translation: CASSQDPRVSYEQYF.

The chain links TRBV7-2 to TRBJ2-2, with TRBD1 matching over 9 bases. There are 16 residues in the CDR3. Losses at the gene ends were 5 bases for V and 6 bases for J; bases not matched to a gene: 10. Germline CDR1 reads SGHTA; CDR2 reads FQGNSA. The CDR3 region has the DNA TGTGCCAGCAGCCAGCCGGGACAGGGAGGTCCCGGGGAGCTGTTTTTT. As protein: CASSQPGQGGPGELFF.

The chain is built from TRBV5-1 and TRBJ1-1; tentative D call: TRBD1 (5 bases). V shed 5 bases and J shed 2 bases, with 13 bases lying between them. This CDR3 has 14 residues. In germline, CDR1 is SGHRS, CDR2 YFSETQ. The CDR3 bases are TGCGCCAGCAGGACAACAGGAGCTAACACTGAAGCTTTCTTT. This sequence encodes CASRTTGANTEAFF.

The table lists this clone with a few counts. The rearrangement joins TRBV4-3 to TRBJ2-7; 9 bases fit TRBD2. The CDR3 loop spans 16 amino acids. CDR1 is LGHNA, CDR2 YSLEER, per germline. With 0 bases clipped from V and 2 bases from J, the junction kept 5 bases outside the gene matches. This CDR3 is CASSQENGGGAYEQYF. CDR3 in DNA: TGCGCCAGCAGCCAAGAAAACGGCGGGGGGGCCTACGAGCAGTACTTC.

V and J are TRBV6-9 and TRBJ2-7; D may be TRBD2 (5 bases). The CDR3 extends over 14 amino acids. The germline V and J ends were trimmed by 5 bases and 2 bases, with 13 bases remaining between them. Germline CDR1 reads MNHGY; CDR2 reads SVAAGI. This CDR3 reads CASSRRTLPYEQYF. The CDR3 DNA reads TGTGCCAGCAGTCGCAGGACTTTGCCCTACGAGCAGTACTTC.

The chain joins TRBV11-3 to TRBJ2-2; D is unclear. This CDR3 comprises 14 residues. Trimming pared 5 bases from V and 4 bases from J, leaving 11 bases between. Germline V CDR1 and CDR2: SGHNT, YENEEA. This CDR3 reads CASSPKSGTGELFF. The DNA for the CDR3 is TGTGCCAGCAGCCCCAAATCGGGCACCGGGGAGCTGTTTTTT.

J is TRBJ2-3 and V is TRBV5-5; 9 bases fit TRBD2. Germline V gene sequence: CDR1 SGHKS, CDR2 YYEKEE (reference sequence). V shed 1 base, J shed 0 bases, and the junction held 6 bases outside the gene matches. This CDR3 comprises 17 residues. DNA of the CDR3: TGTGCCAGCAGCTTGTTCAGCGGGGGGTTCAGCACAGATACGCAGTATTTT. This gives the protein CASSLFSGGFSTDTQYF.

Here the CDR3 DNA reads TGTGCCAGCAGCTTGGTCGGACTAGCGGGAGTTTCAGATACGCAGTATTTT. Encoded protein: CASSLVGLAGVSDTQYF. This chain joins TRBV5-4 and TRBJ2-3; TRBD2 agrees at 13 bases. The CDR3 length is 17 residues. V was pared by 0 bases and J by 4 bases, with 5 bases of the junction left unmatched. Germline V CDR1 and CDR2: SGHNT, YYREEE (reference sequence).

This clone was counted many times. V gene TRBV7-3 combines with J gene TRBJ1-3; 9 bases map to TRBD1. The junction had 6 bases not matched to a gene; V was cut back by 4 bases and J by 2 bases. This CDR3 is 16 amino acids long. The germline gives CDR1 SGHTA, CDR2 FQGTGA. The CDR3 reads CASSSDRGGTGNTIYF. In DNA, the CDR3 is TGTGCCAGCAGCTCGGACAGGGGAGGGACTGGAAACACCATATATTTT. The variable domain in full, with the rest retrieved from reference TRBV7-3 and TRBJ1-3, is GAGVSQTPSNKVTEKGKYVELRCDPISGHTALYWYRQSLGQGPEFLIYFQGTGAADDSGLPNDRFFAVRPEGSVSTLKIQRTERGDSAVYLCASSSDRGGTGNTIYFGEGSWLTVV.

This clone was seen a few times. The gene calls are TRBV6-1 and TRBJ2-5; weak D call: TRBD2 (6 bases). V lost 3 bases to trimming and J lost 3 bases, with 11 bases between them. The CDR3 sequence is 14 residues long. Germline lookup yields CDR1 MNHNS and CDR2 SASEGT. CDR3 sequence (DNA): TGTGCCAGCAGTGACCGGGAGCCGGAAGAGACCCAGTACTTC. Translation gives CASSDREPEETQYF.

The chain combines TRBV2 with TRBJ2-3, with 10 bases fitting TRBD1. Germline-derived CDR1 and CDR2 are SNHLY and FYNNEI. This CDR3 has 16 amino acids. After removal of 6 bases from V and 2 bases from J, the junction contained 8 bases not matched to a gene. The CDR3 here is CASRARDRGTTDTQYF. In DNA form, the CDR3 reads TGTGCCAGCAGGGCCCGGGACAGGGGAACCACAGATACGCAGTATTTT.

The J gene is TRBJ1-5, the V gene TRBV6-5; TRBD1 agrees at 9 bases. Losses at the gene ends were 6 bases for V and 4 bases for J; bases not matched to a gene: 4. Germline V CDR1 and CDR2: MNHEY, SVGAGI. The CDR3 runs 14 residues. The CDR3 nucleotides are TGTGCCAGCAGCCGGGACAGGGTGAATCAGCCCCAGCATTTT. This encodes CASSRDRVNQPQHF.

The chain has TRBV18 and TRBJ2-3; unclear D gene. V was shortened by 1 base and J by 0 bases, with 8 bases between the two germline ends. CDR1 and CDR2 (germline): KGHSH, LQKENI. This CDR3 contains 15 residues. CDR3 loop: CASSPQRGSTDTQYF. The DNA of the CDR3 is TGTGCCAGCTCACCACAGCGAGGTAGCACAGATACGCAGTATTTT. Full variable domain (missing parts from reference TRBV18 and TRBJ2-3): NAGVMQNPRHLVRRRGQEARLRCSPMKGHSHVYWYRQLPEEGLKFMVYLQKENIIDESGMPKERFSAEFPKEGPSILRIQQVVRGDSAAYFCASSPQRGSTDTQYFGPGTRLTVL.

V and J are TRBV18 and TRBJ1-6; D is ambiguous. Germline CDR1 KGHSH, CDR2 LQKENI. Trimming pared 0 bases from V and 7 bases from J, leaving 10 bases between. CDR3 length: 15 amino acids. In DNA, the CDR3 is TGTGCCAGCTCACCACCAGCCGGGTCAAATTCACCCCTCCACTTT. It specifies CASSPPAGSNSPLHF.

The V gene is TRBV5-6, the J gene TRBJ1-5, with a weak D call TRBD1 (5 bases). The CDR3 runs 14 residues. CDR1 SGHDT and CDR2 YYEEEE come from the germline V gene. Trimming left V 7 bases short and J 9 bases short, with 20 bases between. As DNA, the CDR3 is TGTGCCAGCTCAAACCGGGAGGGGTGGTCGCCCCAGCATTTT. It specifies CASSNREGWSPQHF.

CDR3 DNA: TGTGCCAGCAGCGTAGGGTCAGACAGCTCCTACGAGCAGTACTTC. Translating gives CASSVGSDSSYEQYF. The chain uses TRBV9 and TRBJ2-7; possible D gene TRBD1, 5 bases. V was trimmed by 0 bases and J by 0 bases, leaving 10 bases between them. The germline CDR1 and CDR2 sequences are SGDLS and YYNGEE. This CDR3 is built from 15 residues.

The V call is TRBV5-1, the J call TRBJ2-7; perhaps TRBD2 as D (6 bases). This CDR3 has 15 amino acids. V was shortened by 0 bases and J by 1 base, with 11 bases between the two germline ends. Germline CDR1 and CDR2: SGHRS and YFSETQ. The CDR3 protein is CASSLEIAGSYEQYF. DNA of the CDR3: TGCGCCAGCAGCTTGGAAATCGCGGGATCCTACGAGCAGTACTTC.

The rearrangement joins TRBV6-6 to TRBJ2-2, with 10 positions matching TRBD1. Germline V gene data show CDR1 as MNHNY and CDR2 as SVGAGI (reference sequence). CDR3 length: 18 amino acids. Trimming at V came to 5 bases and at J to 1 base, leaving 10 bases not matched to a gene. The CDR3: CASSPDRGLIRNTGELFF. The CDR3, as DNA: TGTGCCAGCAGTCCTGACAGGGGGCTAATAAGGAACACCGGGGAGCTGTTTTTT.

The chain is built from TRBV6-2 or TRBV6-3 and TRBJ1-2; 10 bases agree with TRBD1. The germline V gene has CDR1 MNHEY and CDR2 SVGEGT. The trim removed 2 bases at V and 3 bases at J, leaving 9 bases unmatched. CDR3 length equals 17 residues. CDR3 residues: CASSYATDRGFDYGYTF. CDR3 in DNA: TGTGCCAGCAGTTACGCCACGGACAGGGGGTTCGACTATGGCTACACCTTC.

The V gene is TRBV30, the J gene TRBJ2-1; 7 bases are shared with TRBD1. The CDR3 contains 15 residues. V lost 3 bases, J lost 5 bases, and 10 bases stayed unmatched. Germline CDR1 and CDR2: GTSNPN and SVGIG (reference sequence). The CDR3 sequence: CAWSTGVRHDNEQFF. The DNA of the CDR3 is TGTGCCTGGAGCACAGGGGTGAGACACGACAATGAGCAGTTCTTC.

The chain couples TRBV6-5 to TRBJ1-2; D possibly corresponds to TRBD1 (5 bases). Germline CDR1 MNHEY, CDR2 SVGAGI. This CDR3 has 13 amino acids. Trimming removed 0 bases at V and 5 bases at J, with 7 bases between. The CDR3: CASSYSDRYGYTF. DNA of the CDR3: TGTGCCAGCAGTTACTCCGACAGATATGGCTACACCTTC.

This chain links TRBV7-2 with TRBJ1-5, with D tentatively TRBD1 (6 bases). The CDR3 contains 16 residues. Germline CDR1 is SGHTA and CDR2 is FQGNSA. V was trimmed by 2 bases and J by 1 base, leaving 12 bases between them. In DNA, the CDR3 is TGTGCCAGCAGCTTAATCAGGGGCGTCAGCAATCAGCCCCAGCATTTT. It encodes CASSLIRGVSNQPQHF.